Below are 11 T cell receptor beta chains sequenced from a single sample in a study of identical twins (dated by TCRdb to 2016 to 2017). Library method: 5' RACE. The sequencing machine was an Illumina HiSeq 2000. TCRdb reran the public reads through fastp at Q25 and MiXCR, keeping productive beta chains. Entries that share a CDR3 protein sequence are merged under the most common genes and DNA. Within this sample are some 1,700,000 distinct CDR3 sequences, with under 35% of them counted one time only. The ten largest clones add up to under 0.35% of the sample. Sequencing input: cord blood. The source is a newborn girl in good health.

Ten or more counts support this clonotype. The chain has TRBV14 and TRBJ1-2; the D is unclear. This CDR3 has 14 residues. V was shortened by 2 bases and J by 3 bases, with 10 bases between the two germline ends. The germline V gene has CDR1 SGHDN and CDR2 FVKESK. CDR3 amino acids: CASSQTADYYGYTF. The CDR3 region has the DNA TGTGCCAGCAGCCAAACCGCCGACTACTATGGCTACACCTTC.

The chain uses TRBV15 and TRBJ1-1; the D gene is possibly TRBD1 (5 bases). V was clipped by 2 bases and J by 2 bases, with 9 bases between them. CDR3 length: 14 amino acids. In germline, CDR1 is LNHNV, CDR2 YYDKDF (reference sequence). CDR3 bases: TGTGCCACCAGCAGACAGGGATACAACACTGAAGCTTTCTTT. Its translation: CATSRQGYNTEAFF.

V gene TRBV7-9 combines with J gene TRBJ2-7, with D possibly being TRBD2 (6 bases). The CDR3 length is 16 residues. V was trimmed by 2 bases and J by 4 bases, leaving 18 bases between them. Germline CDR1 reads SEHNR; CDR2 reads FQNEAQ (reference sequence). The CDR3: CASSLPGSWREYEQYF. DNA of the CDR3: TGTGCCAGCAGCTTACCGGGTTCATGGAGGGAGTACGAGCAGTACTTC.

This clonotype was seen at least ten times. The chain has TRBV6-6 and TRBJ2-7; the D gene is possibly TRBD1 (5 bases). Germline values: CDR1 MNHNY, CDR2 SVGAGI (reference sequence). The ends were cut back, 2 bases at V and 3 bases at J, with 8 bases in the middle. The CDR3 is 13 residues long. The CDR3 here is CASSYGASYEQYF. DNA for the CDR3: TGTGCCAGCAGTTACGGGGCCAGCTACGAGCAGTACTTC.

J is TRBJ2-1 and V is TRBV11-2, with a weak D call TRBD1 (6 bases). The V end lost 4 bases, the J end lost 9 bases, and 19 bases lay between the germline ends. The V gene's germline CDR1 is SGHAT and CDR2 FQNNGV. This CDR3 comprises 15 residues. CDR3 sequence: CASSSQGLGSSEQFF. The CDR3 bases are TGTGCCAGCAGCTCACAGGGCCTTGGCAGTAGTGAGCAGTTCTTC.

This clonotype turned up a few times. The chain recombines TRBV27 with TRBJ2-3; 11 positions match TRBD2. CDR3 length: 16 residues. J was trimmed by 9 bases and V by 4 bases; bases with no gene match: 12. Germline-derived CDR1 and CDR2 are MNHEY and SMNVEV (reference sequence). CDR3 in DNA: TGTGCCAGCAGTTACTCTAGCGGGGGGACACGTCTCACGCAGTATTTT. It specifies CASSYSSGGTRLTQYF.

This clonotype has only a few counts. This chain connects TRBV10-3 to TRBJ1-2; D is unresolved. This CDR3 has 12 amino acids. The V end lost 7 bases, the J end lost 1 base, and 7 bases lay between the germline ends. The V gene's germline CDR1 is ENHRY and CDR2 SYGVKD. The CDR3 loop is CAIMNSNYGYTF. The CDR3, as DNA: TGTGCCATCATGAACAGTAACTATGGCTACACCTTC.

The chain recombines TRBV7-2 with TRBJ2-5; D is perhaps TRBD1 (5 bases). V was shortened by 0 bases and J by 4 bases, with 9 bases between the two germline ends. Germline V gene data show CDR1 as SGHTA and CDR2 as FQGNSA. This CDR3 has 14 amino acids. The chain's CDR3 is CASSLAVQGETQYF. The CDR3 nucleotides read TGTGCCAGCAGCTTAGCGGTCCAGGGAGAGACCCAGTACTTC.

The V and J genes are TRBV24-1 and TRBJ2-3, with 8 bases fitting TRBD1. The CDR3 runs to 15 residues. CDR1 is KGHDR and CDR2 is SFDVKD in the germline V gene. After removal of 3 bases from V and 5 bases from J, the junction contained 6 bases not matched to a gene. The CDR3 spells CATSDTRGRGDTQYF. The CDR3, as DNA: TGTGCCACCAGTGATACCAGGGGGCGCGGAGATACGCAGTATTTT.

The CDR3 DNA follows: TGTGCCAGCAGCTCCAACCGACAGGGTCCGGGCTACACCTTC. This translates into CASSSNRQGPGYTF. J is TRBJ1-2 and V is TRBV7-2; 7 bases line up with TRBD1. V dropped 4 bases and J dropped 8; count of bases not matched to a gene: 10. This CDR3 comprises 14 residues. Germline assignment: CDR1 SGHTA and CDR2 FQGNSA.

The genes are TRBV15 and TRBJ1-2; 7 bases are a match to TRBD1. Trimming took 5 bases from V and 4 from J; bases not matched to a gene: 4. The CDR3 runs to 13 residues. In germline, CDR1 is LNHNV, CDR2 YYDKDF (reference sequence). CDR3 sequence reads: CATSVRGAYGYTF. The CDR3 nucleotides read TGTGCCACCAGCGTCAGGGGGGCCTATGGCTACACCTTC.